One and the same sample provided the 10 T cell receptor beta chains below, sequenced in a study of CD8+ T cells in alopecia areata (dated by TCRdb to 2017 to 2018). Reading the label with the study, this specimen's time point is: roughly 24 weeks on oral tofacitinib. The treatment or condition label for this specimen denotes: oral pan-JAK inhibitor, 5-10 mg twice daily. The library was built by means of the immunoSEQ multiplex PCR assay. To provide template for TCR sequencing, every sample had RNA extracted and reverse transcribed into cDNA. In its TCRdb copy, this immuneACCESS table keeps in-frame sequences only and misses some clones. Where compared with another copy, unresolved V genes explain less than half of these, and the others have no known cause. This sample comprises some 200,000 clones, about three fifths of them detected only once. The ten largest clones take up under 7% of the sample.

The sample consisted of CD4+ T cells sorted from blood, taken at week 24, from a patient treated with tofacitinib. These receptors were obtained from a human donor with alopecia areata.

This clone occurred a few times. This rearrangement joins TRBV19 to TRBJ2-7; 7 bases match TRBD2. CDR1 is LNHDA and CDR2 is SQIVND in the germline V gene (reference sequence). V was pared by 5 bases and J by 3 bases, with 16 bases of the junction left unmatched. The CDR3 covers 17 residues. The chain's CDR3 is CASSPNHGGSYYYEQYF. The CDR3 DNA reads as TGTGCCAGTAGTCCCAATCACGGCGGGAGCTACTACTACGAGCAGTACTTC. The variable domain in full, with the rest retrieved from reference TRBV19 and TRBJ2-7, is DGGITQSPKYLFRKEGQNVTLSCEQNLNHDAMYWYRQDPGQGLRLIYYSQIVNDFQKGDIAEGYSVSREKKESFPLTVTSAQKNPTAFYLCASSPNHGGSYYYEQYFGPGTRLTVT.

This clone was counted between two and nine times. CDR3 protein: CASSLALGTEAFF. The CDR3 bases are TGTGCCAGCAGCTTAGCCCTGGGCACTGAAGCTTTCTTT. V gene TRBV7-9 combines with J gene TRBJ1-1; no firm D call. The V and J ends lost 0 bases and 4 bases respectively, with 6 bases between them. This CDR3 is 13 amino acids long. In germline, CDR1 is SEHNR, CDR2 FQNEAQ (reference sequence).

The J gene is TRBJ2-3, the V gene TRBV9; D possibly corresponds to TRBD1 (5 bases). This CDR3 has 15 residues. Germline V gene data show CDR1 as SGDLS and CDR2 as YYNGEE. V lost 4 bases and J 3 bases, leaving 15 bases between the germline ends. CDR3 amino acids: CASSPDPQGTDTQYF. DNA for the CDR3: TGTGCCAGCAGCCCAGATCCCCAGGGAACAGATACGCAGTATTTT.

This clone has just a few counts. CDR3 protein: CASSLGQHQETQYF. In DNA form, the CDR3 reads TGTGCCAGCAGCTTAGGACAGCACCAAGAGACCCAGTACTTC. This sequence joins TRBV7-8 and TRBJ2-5, with D possibly TRBD1 on 5 matching bases. V lost 1 base to trimming and J lost 0 bases, with 6 bases between them. Germline CDR1 SGHVS, CDR2 FQNEAQ. CDR3 length: 14 amino acids.

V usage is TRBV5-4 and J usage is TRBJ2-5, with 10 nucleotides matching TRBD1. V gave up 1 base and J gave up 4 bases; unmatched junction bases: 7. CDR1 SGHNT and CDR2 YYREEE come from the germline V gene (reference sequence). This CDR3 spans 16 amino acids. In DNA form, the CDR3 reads TGTGCCAGCAGCTTGTTGGGACAGGGGAGCGGAGAGACCCAGTACTTC. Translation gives CASSLLGQGSGETQYF.

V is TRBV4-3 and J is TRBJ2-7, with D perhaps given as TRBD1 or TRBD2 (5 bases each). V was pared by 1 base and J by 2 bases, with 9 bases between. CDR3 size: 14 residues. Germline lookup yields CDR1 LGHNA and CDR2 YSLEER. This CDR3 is CASSQGDRAYEQYF. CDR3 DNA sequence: TGCGCCAGCAGCCAAGGGGACCGAGCCTACGAGCAGTACTTC.

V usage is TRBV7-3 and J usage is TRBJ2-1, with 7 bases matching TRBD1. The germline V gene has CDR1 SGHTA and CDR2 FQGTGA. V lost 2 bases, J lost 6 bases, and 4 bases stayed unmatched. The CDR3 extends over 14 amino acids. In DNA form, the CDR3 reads TGTGCCAGCAGCTTAGGTACAGGGGTCAATGAGCAGTTCTTC. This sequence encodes CASSLGTGVNEQFF. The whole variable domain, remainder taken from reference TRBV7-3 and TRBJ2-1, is GAGVSQTPSNKVTEKGKYVELRCDPISGHTALYWYRQSLGQGPEFLIYFQGTGAADDSGLPNDRFFAVRPEGSVSTLKIQRTERGDSAVYLCASSLGTGVNEQFFGPGTRLTVL.

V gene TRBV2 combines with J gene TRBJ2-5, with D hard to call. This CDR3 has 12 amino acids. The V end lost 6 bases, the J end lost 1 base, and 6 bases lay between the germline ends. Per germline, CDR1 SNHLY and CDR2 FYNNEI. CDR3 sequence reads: CASRETQETQYF. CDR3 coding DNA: TGTGCCAGCAGGGAAACCCAAGAGACCCAGTACTTC.

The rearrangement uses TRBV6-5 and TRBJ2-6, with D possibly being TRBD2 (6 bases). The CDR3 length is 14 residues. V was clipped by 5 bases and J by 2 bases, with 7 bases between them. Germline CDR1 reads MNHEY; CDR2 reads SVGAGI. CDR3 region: CASSGGTGANVLTF. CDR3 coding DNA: TGTGCCAGCAGTGGGGGGACTGGGGCCAACGTCCTGACTTTC.

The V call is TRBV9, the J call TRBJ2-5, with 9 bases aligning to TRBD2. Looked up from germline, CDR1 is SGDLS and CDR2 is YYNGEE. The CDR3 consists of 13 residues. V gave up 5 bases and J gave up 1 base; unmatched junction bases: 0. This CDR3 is CASSSGSQETQYF. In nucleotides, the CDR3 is TGTGCCAGCAGTAGCGGGAGCCAAGAGACCCAGTACTTC.